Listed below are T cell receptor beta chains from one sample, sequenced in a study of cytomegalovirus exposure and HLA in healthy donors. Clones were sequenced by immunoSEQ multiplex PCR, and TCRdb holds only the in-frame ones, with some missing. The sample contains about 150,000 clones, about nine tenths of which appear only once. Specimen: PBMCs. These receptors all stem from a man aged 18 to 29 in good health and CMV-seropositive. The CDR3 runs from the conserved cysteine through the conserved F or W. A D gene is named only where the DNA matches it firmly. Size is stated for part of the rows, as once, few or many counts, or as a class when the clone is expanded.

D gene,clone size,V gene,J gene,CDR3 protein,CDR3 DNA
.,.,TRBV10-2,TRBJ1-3,CASIEDSGNTIYF,TGCGCCAGCATCGAGGACAGCGGAAACACCATATATTTT
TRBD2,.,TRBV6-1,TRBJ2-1,CASPRTSGNHEQFF,TGTGCCAGCCCGAGGACTAGCGGGAACCATGAGCAGTTCTTC
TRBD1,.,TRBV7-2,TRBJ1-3,CASSSGTGSGNTIYF,TGTGCCAGCAGCTCCGGGACAGGCTCTGGAAACACCATATATTTT
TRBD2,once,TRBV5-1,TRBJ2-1,CASSLPRASGGYNEQFF,TGCGCCAGCAGCTTACCGCGGGCTAGCGGGGGCTACAATGAGCAGTTCTTC
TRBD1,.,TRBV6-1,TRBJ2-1,CATGTVEFF,TGTGCCACGGGGACAGTTGAGTTCTTC
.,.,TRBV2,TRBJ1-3,CASREVIRGNTIYF,TGTGCCAGCAGGGAGGTCATTCGTGGAAACACCATATATTTT
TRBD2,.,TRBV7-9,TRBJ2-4,CASSLVSGPAKNIQYF,TGTGCCAGCAGCTTAGTTAGCGGGCCTGCCAAAAACATTCAGTACTTC
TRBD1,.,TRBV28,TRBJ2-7,CASRRQGGRYEQYF,TGTGCCAGCAGAAGACAGGGGGGGCGGTACGAGCAGTACTTC
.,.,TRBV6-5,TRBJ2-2,CASSYSMATGELFF,TGTGCCAGCAGTTACTCGATGGCCACCGGGGAGCTGTTTTTT
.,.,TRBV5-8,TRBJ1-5,CASSAVGEKPQHF,TGTGCCAGCAGCGCGGTCGGGGAGAAGCCCCAGCATTTT
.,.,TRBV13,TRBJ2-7,CASSLGQTREQYF,TGTGCCAGCAGCTTAGGACAGACCCGGGAGCAGTACTTC
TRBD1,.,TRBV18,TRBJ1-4,CASSTGATNEKLFF,TGTGCCAGCAGTACAGGGGCAACTAATGAAAAACTGTTTTTT
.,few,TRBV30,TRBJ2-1,CAWTPLSSYNEQFF,TGTGCCTGGACTCCTTTGAGCTCCTACAATGAGCAGTTCTTC
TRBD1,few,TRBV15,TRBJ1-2,CATSRVGQGKGYTF,TGTGCCACCAGCAGAGTTGGACAGGGCAAGGGCTACACCTTC
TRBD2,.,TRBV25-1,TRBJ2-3,CASSHSGRGTDTQYF,TGTGCCAGCAGCCATAGCGGGAGGGGAACAGATACGCAGTATTTT
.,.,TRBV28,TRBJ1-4,CASGWGEKLFF,TGTGCCAGCGGATGGGGCGAAAAACTGTTTTTT
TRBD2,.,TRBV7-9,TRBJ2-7,CASSYGGVYEQYF,TGTGCCAGCAGCTATGGGGGGGTTTACGAGCAGTACTTC
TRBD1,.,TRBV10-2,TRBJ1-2,CASRHRGHGYTF,TGCGCCAGCAGGCACAGGGGGCATGGCTACACCTTC
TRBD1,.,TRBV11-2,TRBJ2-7,CASSKPGQGRNEQYF,TGTGCCAGCAGCAAACCGGGACAGGGAAGGAACGAGCAGTACTTC
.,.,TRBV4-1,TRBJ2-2,CASSHAGWENTGELFF,TGCGCCAGCAGCCACGCAGGGTGGGAGAACACCGGGGAGCTGTTTTTT
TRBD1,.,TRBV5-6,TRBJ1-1,CASSWGQGASEAFF,TGTGCCAGCAGCTGGGGACAGGGGGCTTCAGAAGCTTTCTTT
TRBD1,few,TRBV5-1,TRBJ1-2,CASTRQGYGYTF,TGCGCCAGCACACGACAGGGCTATGGCTACACCTTC
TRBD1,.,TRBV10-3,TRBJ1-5,CAIRGDRGGQPQHF,TGTGCCATCAGAGGCGACAGGGGGGGACAGCCCCAGCATTTT
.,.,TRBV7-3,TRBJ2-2,CASSLYRDTGELFF,TGTGCCAGCAGCTTGTACAGGGACACCGGGGAGCTGTTTTTT
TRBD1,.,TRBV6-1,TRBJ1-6,CASSGGQGGNSPLHF,TGTGCCAGCAGTGGGGGACAGGGGGGGAATTCACCCCTCCACTTT
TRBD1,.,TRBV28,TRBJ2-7,CASSVSGTGNNEQYF,TGTGCCAGCAGCGTTTCCGGGACAGGTAACAACGAGCAGTACTTC
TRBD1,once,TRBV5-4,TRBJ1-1,CASSTRTGLNTEAFF,TGTGCCAGCAGCACGCGGACAGGGTTGAACACTGAAGCTTTCTTT
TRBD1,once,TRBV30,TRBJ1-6,CAWSVPQQGRSPLHF,TGTGCCTGGAGTGTACCCCAACAGGGGCGTTCACCCCTCCACTTT
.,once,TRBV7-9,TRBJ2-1,CASRESGYNEQFF,TGTGCCAGCAGGGAAAGCGGGTACAATGAGCAGTTCTTC
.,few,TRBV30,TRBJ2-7,CASTAESGEQYF,TGTGCCTCTACGGCCGAATCGGGCGAGCAGTACTTC
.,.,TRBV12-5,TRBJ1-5,CASGLDFGGPQHF,TGTGCTAGTGGTTTGGACTTTGGTGGGCCCCAGCATTTT
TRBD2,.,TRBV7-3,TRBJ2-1,CASSPSGAGGQFF,TGTGCCAGCAGCCCTAGTGGGGCGGGGGGGCAGTTCTTC
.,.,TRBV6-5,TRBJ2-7,CASSYSTAYEQYF,TGTGCCAGCAGTTACTCCACAGCCTACGAGCAGTACTTC
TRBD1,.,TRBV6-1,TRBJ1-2,CASSSWDRNNYGYTF,TGTGCCAGCAGTTCCTGGGACAGAAATAACTATGGCTACACCTTC
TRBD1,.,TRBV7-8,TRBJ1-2,CASSITGTGANYGYTF,TGTGCCAGCAGCATAACCGGGACAGGAGCTAACTATGGCTACACCTTC
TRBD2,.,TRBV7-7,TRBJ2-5,CASSTAGTSVKVTQYF,TGTGCCAGCAGCACGGCCGGGACTAGCGTTAAAGTGACCCAGTACTTC
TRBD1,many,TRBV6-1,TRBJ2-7,CASSEKDRTSYEQYF,TGTGCCAGCAGTGAGAAGGACAGGACGAGCTACGAGCAGTACTTC
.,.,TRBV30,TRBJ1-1,CAWSVIPGVETEAFF,TGTGCCTGGAGTGTAATCCCCGGGGTCGAAACTGAAGCTTTCTTT
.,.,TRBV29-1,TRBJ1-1,CSVAPLRGANTEAFF,TGCAGCGTTGCCCCCTTACGGGGAGCAAACACTGAAGCTTTCTTT
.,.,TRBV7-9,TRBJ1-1,CASSLVEQGRHPEAFF,TGTGCCAGCAGCTTAGTAGAACAGGGTAGGCACCCTGAAGCTTTCTTT